This TCR beta chain is drawn from a study of response to subunit inactivated influenza vaccine. TCRdb reprocessed the RT-PCR reads with MiXCR, giving one entry per CDR3 protein. The sample has a few hundred thousand distinct CDR3 sequences; more than 9% are singletons. The CDR3 length is 14 residues. The germline V and J ends were trimmed by 3 bases and 5 bases, with 11 bases remaining between them. This clonotype was picked up many times. This specimen was non-naive T cells sorted from PBMCs, taken less than 15 days before vaccination. The sequence derives from a man aged 45-60 years who received an inactivated influenza vaccine. The chain recombines TRBV12-3 or TRBV12-4 with TRBJ2-1; tentatively, D is TRBD2 (5 bases). The CDR3 sequence is CASSFERVNNEQFF. CDR3 nucleotides: TGTGCCAGCAGTTTTGAGAGGGTCAACAATGAGCAGTTCTTC.